One TCR beta chain is described in this entry. Antigen unknown. The sample is drawn from a study of OX40 agonist ivuxolimab in advanced cancers. About the study: Three partial responders included one hepatocellular carcinoma patient and two cutaneous melanoma patients. Overall study findings and caveats: Nonresponders, in some cases, also had low normalized T-cell clonal expansion.

Produced via immunoSEQ multiplex PCR; TCRdb's table is partial and in-frame only. The top ten hold less than 70% of the sample, which has 15,000 to 20,000 clones, around 85% seen once. V shed 8 bases and J shed 14 bases, with 16 bases lying between them. This CDR3 is built from 11 residues. Germline CDR1 is LNHDA and CDR2 is SQIVND (reference sequence). Patients with autoimmune history or systemic immunosuppression were excluded. Drawing of blood for sampling happened at baseline, at cycle 4 day 1, and at cycle 7 day 1. The rearrangement uses TRBV19 and TRBJ1-5; D is perhaps TRBD1 (6 bases). The receptor was isolated from an adult with an advanced solid tumor such as melanoma, head and neck, liver or kidney cancer. The input for sequencing was CD4+ or CD8+ T cells sorted from blood, taken in a trial of the OX40 agonist ivuxolimab. CDR3 nucleotide sequence: TGTGCCAGTGTAATAGGGGACAACAAGCATTTT. Translation gives CASVIGDNKHF.